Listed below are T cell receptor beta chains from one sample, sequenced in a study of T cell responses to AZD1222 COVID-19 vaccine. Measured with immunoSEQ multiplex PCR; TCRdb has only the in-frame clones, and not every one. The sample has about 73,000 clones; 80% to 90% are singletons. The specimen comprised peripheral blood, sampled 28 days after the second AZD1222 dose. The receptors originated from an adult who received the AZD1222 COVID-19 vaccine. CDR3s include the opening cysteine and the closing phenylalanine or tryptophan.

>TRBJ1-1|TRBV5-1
CASSLMGGSAEAFF
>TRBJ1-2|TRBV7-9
CASSERTGNYGYTF
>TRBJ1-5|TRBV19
CASKFPGGIGPQHF
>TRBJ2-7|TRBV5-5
CASSSRTGSTYEQYF
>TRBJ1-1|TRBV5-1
CASSLKRGTEAFF
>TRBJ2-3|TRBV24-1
CATSDHRGGGSRETDTQYF
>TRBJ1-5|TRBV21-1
CASTPYSNQPQHF
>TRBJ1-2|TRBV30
CAWISVQGARAYGYTF
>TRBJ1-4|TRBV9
CASSTGHNEKLFF
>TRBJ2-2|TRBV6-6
CASSHLGRTGELFF
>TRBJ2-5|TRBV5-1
CASSVGTRGGETQYF
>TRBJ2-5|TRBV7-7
CASSSDRGHQETQYF
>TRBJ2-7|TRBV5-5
CASSRLQGAGTSYEQYF
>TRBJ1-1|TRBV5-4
CASSLPLQGSNTEAFF
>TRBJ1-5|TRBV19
CASSPGPSNQPQHF
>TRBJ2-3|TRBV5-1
CASSLGGVGQGRDTQYF
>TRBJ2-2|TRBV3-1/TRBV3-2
CASSQDFWGLAGGLGDTGELFF